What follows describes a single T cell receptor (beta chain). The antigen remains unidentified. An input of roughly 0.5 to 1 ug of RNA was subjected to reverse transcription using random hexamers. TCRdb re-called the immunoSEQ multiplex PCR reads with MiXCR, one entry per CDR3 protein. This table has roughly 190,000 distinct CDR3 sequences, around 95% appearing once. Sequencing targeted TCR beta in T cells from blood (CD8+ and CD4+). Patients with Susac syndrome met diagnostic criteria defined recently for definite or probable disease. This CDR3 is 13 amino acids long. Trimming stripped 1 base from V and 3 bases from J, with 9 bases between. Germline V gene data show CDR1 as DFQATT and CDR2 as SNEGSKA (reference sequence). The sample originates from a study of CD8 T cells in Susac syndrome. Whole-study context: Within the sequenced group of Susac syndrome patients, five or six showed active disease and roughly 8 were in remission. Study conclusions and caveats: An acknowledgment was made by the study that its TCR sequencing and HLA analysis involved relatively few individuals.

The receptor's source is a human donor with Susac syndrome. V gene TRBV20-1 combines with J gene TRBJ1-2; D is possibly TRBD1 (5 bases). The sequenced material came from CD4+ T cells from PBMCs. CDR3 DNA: TGCAGTGCTAGAGTTGGGGCCGACTATGGCTACACCTTC. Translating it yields CSARVGADYGYTF.